This TCR beta chain was identified during a study of cytomegalovirus exposure and HLA in healthy donors. Study-level results: A prior analysis recorded that most TCR beta V segments were productive about 87% or about 30% of the time.

In the case of this clone: The target antigen is unknown.

A multiplex PCR was run with 60 Vbeta primers and 13 Jbeta primers. Clones were read by immunoSEQ multiplex PCR, and TCRdb kept only the in-frame ones, dropping some. The repertoire holds 70,000 to 90,000 clones, with less than 80% as singletons. The specimen was PBMCs. The clonotype was recovered from a woman aged 40 to 55 in good health and CMV-seropositive.

CDR3 sequence (DNA): TGTGCCAGCAGTGGAGCAACATACACTGAAGCTTTCTTT. Its protein product is CASSGATYTEAFF. This chain links TRBV6-1 with TRBJ1-1, with D unresolved. Looked up from germline, CDR1 is MNHNS and CDR2 is SASEGT. With 4 bases removed from V and 3 bases from J, the gap between germline ends came to 9 bases. CDR3 size: 13 residues.